Following are 22 T cell receptor beta chains from one sample sequenced in a study of T cell responses to AZD1222 COVID-19 vaccine. Profiled with immunoSEQ multiplex PCR; TCRdb holds only in-frame clones, not every one. The sample has around 70,000 clones, more than 80% seen once. Here the sequenced sample was peripheral blood, taken on day 0 of AZD1222 vaccination. The receptors shown here come from an adult in good health.

The chain has TRBV28 and TRBJ1-4; 7 bases line up with TRBD1. Trimming took 8 bases from V and 6 from J; bases not matched to a gene: 9. The CDR3 is 14 residues long. CDR1 is MDHEN and CDR2 is SYDVKM in the germline V gene. The CDR3 nucleotides are TGTGCCAGCCAATACAGGGGAGGGGATGAAAAACTGTTTTTT. Its protein is CASQYRGGDEKLFF.

This chain uses TRBV6-6 with TRBJ1-2; D is perhaps TRBD1 (5 bases). V was pared by 4 bases and J by 3 bases, with 12 bases between. CDR1 MNHNY and CDR2 SVGAGI come from the germline V gene (reference sequence). The CDR3 totals 14 residues. CDR3 bases: TGTGCCAGCAGTTTCGGCAGGGAGGACTATGGCTACACCTTC. Amino acid sequence: CASSFGREDYGYTF.

V usage is TRBV19 and J usage is TRBJ1-5, with D possibly matching TRBD1 (6 bases). CDR1 is LNHDA and CDR2 is SQIVND in the germline V gene (reference sequence). This CDR3 has 13 residues. V was clipped by 5 bases and J by 7 bases, with 12 bases between them. In DNA form, the CDR3 reads TGTGCCAGTAGTCTACAGGGACGCCAGCCCCAGCATTTT. Amino acids: CASSLQGRQPQHF.

The CDR3 bases are TGTGCCAGCAGCCAAGATGGGGGACAGGGGGCCGGCTACACCTTC. It specifies CASSQDGGQGAGYTF. V usage is TRBV14 and J usage is TRBJ1-2; 12 bases line up with TRBD1. The CDR3 is made up of 15 amino acids. V lost 0 bases, J lost 8 bases, and 4 bases stayed unmatched. The germline V gene encodes CDR1 SGHDN and CDR2 FVKESK.

The rearrangement links TRBV28 to TRBJ2-4; 9 bases are shared with TRBD2. The CDR3 is 16 residues long. V gave up 5 bases and J gave up 0 bases; unmatched junction bases: 5. In germline, CDR1 is MDHEN, CDR2 SYDVKM. CDR3 DNA: TGTGCCAGCAGTACAGTAGCGGGGGTAGCCAAAAACATTCAGTACTTC. This codes for CASSTVAGVAKNIQYF.

This clone was seen a few times. The chain's CDR3 is CASRERVASNTGELFF. The CDR3 DNA reads as TGTGCCAGCAGAGAGAGGGTCGCGTCGAACACCGGGGAGCTGTTTTTT. V is TRBV28 and J is TRBJ2-2, with D possibly TRBD2 on 5 matching bases. The germline V gene encodes CDR1 MDHEN and CDR2 SYDVKM. The V gene lost 6 bases and the J gene lost 0 bases, with 14 bases spanning the gap. The CDR3 contains 16 residues.

The sample holds one count of this clone. The rearrangement uses TRBV4-1 and TRBJ1-5; 10 bases agree with TRBD1. Trimming cost V 4 bases and J 5 bases; bases outside gene matches: 23. Germline CDR1 and CDR2: MGHRA and YSYEKL. This CDR3 comprises 21 residues. The CDR3 here is CASSRLSRDRGLKTRDQPQHF. CDR3 in DNA: TGCGCCAGCAGCCGGTTAAGCCGGGACAGGGGACTTAAAACCCGAGATCAGCCCCAGCATTTT.

As to this clone: One end of the junction is discordant with germline, which a read error may explain. The CDR3 coding sequence is TGTGCCAGCAGTTTGGACAGGGGGCGTTCGCGGGAAAAACTGTTTTTT. It translates to CASSLDRGRSREKLFF. The rearrangement links TRBV5-4 to TRBJ1-4, with 11 bases lining up with TRBD1. This CDR3 comprises 16 residues. Germline CDR1 and CDR2: SGHNT and YYREEE (reference sequence).

V and J are TRBV19 and TRBJ2-5; TRBD2 aligns across 12 bases. Germline V gene data show CDR1 as LNHDA and CDR2 as SQIVND (reference sequence). With 5 bases clipped from V and 4 bases from J, the junction kept 11 bases outside the gene matches. The CDR3 has 17 amino acids. The CDR3 nucleotides read TGTGCCAGTAGTGCCTTTCTAGCGGGAGGGCCTCGAGAGACCCAGTACTTC. This codes for CASSAFLAGGPRETQYF. The full variable domain, completed using reference TRBV19 and TRBJ2-5, is DGGITQSPKYLFRKEGQNVTLSCEQNLNHDAMYWYRQDPGQGLRLIYYSQIVNDFQKGDIAEGYSVSREKKESFPLTVTSAQKNPTAFYLCASSAFLAGGPRETQYFGPGTRLLVL.

The chain recombines TRBV15 with TRBJ2-1; 8 nucleotides match TRBD1. Germline CDR1 LNHNV, CDR2 YYDKDF (reference sequence). Trimming cost V 3 bases and J 10 bases; bases outside gene matches: 5. This CDR3 comprises 13 residues. CDR3 protein: CATSRNDRGEQFF. The DNA for the CDR3 is TGTGCCACCAGCAGGAACGACAGGGGAGAGCAGTTCTTC.

The V call is TRBV28, the J call TRBJ2-3; no clear D. The CDR3 sequence is 14 residues long. The ends were cut back, 7 bases at V and 2 bases at J, with 13 bases in the middle. CDR1 MDHEN and CDR2 SYDVKM come from the germline V gene. DNA of the CDR3: TGTGCCAGCAAAACCGGATCTAACACAGATACGCAGTATTTT. Translating gives CASKTGSNTDTQYF. Together with reference TRBV28 and TRBJ2-3, the CDR3 gives the full variable domain: DVKVTQSSRYLVKRTGEKVFLECVQDMDHENMFWYRQDPGLGLRLIYFSYDVKMKEKGDIPEGYSVSREKKERFSLILESASTNQTSMYLCASKTGSNTDTQYFGPGTRLTVL.

The chain employs TRBV6-5 and TRBJ2-3, with D unresolved. This CDR3 region has 13 residues. Trimming removed 1 base at V and 6 bases at J, with 8 bases between. Germline V gene sequence: CDR1 MNHEY, CDR2 SVGAGI. The CDR3 is CASSYYQEDTQYF. Here the CDR3 DNA reads TGTGCCAGCAGTTACTACCAGGAGGATACGCAGTATTTT.

This chain links TRBV28 with TRBJ2-7; 8 bases align to TRBD1. This CDR3 spans 15 amino acids. The V and J ends lost 5 bases and 4 bases, in that order; junction bases with no gene match: 10. Germline V gives CDR1 MDHEN, CDR2 SYDVKM. CDR3 region: CASSRQGLRNYEQYF. The CDR3 nucleotides read TGTGCCAGCAGTCGACAGGGGCTCCGGAATTACGAGCAGTACTTC. The full variable domain, completed using reference TRBV28 and TRBJ2-7, is DVKVTQSSRYLVKRTGEKVFLECVQDMDHENMFWYRQDPGLGLRLIYFSYDVKMKEKGDIPEGYSVSREKKERFSLILESASTNQTSMYLCASSRQGLRNYEQYFGPGTRLTVT.

This rearrangement joins TRBV20-1 to TRBJ1-5; no clear D gene. V lost 3 bases and J lost 3, with 12 bases in between. CDR1 and CDR2 (germline): DFQATT, SNEGSKA (reference sequence). This CDR3 has 14 amino acids. The CDR3 DNA is TGCAGTGCTAGTAGGCCAGGTCCCAATCAGCCCCAGCATTTT. Its translation is CSASRPGPNQPQHF.

The chain uses TRBV6-5 and TRBJ2-1; D unclear. The germline gives CDR1 MNHEY, CDR2 SVGAGI. The CDR3 runs 12 residues. The V end lost 0 bases, the J end lost 9 bases, and 6 bases lay between the germline ends. CDR3 protein: CASSYSMTEQFF. Written as DNA, the CDR3 is TGTGCCAGCAGTTACTCGATGACTGAGCAGTTCTTC.

This clone was counted only a few times. This chain links TRBV3-1 (or the pseudogene TRBV3-2) with TRBJ1-4; D perhaps matches TRBD1 (6 bases). The V gene's germline CDR1 is LGHDT and CDR2 YNNKEL (reference sequence). The CDR3 runs to 14 residues. V lost 6 bases and J 2 bases, leaving 10 bases between the germline ends. For the CDR3, the DNA is TGTGCCAGCAGGGAACAGGGTACTAATGAAAAACTGTTTTTT. The encoded protein is CASREQGTNEKLFF.

The chain employs TRBV19 and TRBJ2-6; the D is unclear. Trimming left V 6 bases short and J 2 bases short, with 8 bases between. This CDR3 is 14 amino acids long. CDR1 is LNHDA, CDR2 SQIVND, per germline (reference sequence). CDR3: CASRSLTGANVLTF. The CDR3 DNA reads as TGTGCCAGTAGAAGCTTAACTGGGGCCAACGTCCTGACTTTC. The whole variable domain, filled in from reference TRBV19 and TRBJ2-6, reads DGGITQSPKYLFRKEGQNVTLSCEQNLNHDAMYWYRQDPGQGLRLIYYSQIVNDFQKGDIAEGYSVSREKKESFPLTVTSAQKNPTAFYLCASRSLTGANVLTFGAGSRLTVL.

The V call is TRBV5-1, the J call TRBJ2-7, with a weak D call TRBD2 (5 bases). Germline V gene sequence: CDR1 SGHRS, CDR2 YFSETQ. CDR3 size: 15 residues. Deletions cut 0 bases from V and 4 bases from J, with 14 bases between. This chain's CDR3 is CASSLAPSEAYEQYF. As DNA, the CDR3 is TGCGCCAGCAGCTTGGCACCCTCGGAGGCTTACGAGCAGTACTTC.

The chain has TRBV11-1 and TRBJ1-5; TRBD1 might be the D (6 bases). V lost 5 bases and J lost 3, with 11 bases in between. Germline assignment: CDR1 SGHAT and CDR2 FQDESV (reference sequence). The CDR3 has 14 amino acids. For the CDR3, the DNA is TGTGCCAGCAGCCGCGACAGGTCCAATCAGCCCCAGCATTTT. Translated: CASSRDRSNQPQHF.

This sequence joins TRBV4-1 and TRBJ2-7; 9 nucleotides align to TRBD1. Germline assignment: CDR1 MGHRA and CDR2 YSYEKL. The CDR3 consists of 16 residues. V trimming: 4 bases; J trimming: 9 bases; junction bases outside the gene matches: 16. The CDR3 here is CASSPVVGQGFLWQYF. The CDR3 coding sequence is TGCGCCAGCAGCCCGGTTGTGGGACAGGGTTTTTTGTGGCAGTACTTC.

The J gene is TRBJ2-7, the V gene TRBV30, with 9 nucleotides matching TRBD1. V was pared by 5 bases and J by 3 bases, with 8 bases of the junction left unmatched. The germline gives CDR1 GTSNPN, CDR2 SVGIG (reference sequence). The length of the CDR3 is 14 residues. The CDR3 DNA follows: TGTGCCTGGGACTCGGGACAGGGCCACTACGAGCAGTACTTC. It specifies CAWDSGQGHYEQYF.

The chain is built from TRBV7-3 and TRBJ2-7, with a weak D call TRBD2 (5 bases). This CDR3 is 13 amino acids long. The V end was cut by 5 bases, the J end by 1 base, with 9 bases between. Germline V gene data show CDR1 as SGHTA and CDR2 as FQGTGA. Here the CDR3 reads CASSASGSYEQYF. The CDR3 DNA sequence: TGTGCCAGCAGCGCCAGCGGATCCTACGAGCAGTACTTC.